This T cell receptor (beta chain) originates from a study of identical twins. The CDR3 consists of 22 residues. J lost 0 bases, V lost 1 base, and 18 bases had no gene match. TCRdb re-called the 5' RACE reads through MiXCR, storing one row per CDR3 protein. The sample lists hundreds of thousands of distinct CDR3 sequences, around 12% occurring once. This clonotype was found a few times. Its antigen is not known. Study-wide results and caveats: Out-of-frame TCR alpha sharing observed in monozygotic twins exceeded model estimates. A lower insertion count was a feature of abundant cord blood beta clonotypes, with no such feature in memory repertoires.

These data were likewise used in another study, on yellow fever vaccine responses in identical twins. From that report: Twins reportedly mounted vaccine T cell responses that seemed partly convergent, partly personalized.

The receptor's source is a woman aged 18 to 35 in good health. The chain links TRBV12-3 or TRBV12-4 to TRBJ2-6; the match to TRBD1 covers 7 bases. Sequencing was performed on PBMCs. CDR3 nucleotides: TGTGCCAGCAGTTTAGTAGGAGGAAACAGGGGTTATACTACCTCTGGGGCCAACGTCCTGACTTTC. Protein product: CASSLVGGNRGYTTSGANVLTF.